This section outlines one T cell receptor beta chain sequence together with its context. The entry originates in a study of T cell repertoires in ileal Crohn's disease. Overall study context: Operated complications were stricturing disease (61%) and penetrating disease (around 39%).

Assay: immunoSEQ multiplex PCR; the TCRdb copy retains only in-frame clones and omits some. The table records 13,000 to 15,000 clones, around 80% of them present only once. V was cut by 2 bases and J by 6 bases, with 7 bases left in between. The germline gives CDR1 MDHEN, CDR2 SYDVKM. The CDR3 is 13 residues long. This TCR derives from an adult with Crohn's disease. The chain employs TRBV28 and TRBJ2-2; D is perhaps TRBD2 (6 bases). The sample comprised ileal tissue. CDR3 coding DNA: TGTGCCAGCAGTTTAGGGGGGTCCGGGGAGCTGTTTTTT. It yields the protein CASSLGGSGELFF.